This T cell receptor beta chain was sequenced in a study of T cells in Graves' hyperthyroidism and ophthalmopathy. V lost 5 bases to trimming and J lost 4 bases, with 15 bases between them. Germline CDR1 and CDR2: GTSNPN and SVGIG (reference sequence). The length of the CDR3 is 14 residues. Amplified regions were TCR beta CDR3 sequences from RNA transcripts. First-round RT-PCR with HTBI primers amplified the TCR CDR3 region. TCRdb recomputed calls from the multiplex PCR reads with MiXCR, one row per CDR3 protein. The sample includes hundreds of thousands of distinct CDR3 sequences, 14% to 15% of them seen just once. This clonotype was detected many times.

The receptor's source is a woman under 40 with Graves' hyperthyroidism. Sequenced input: blood. The chain joins TRBV30 to TRBJ2-1; either TRBD1 or TRBD2 may fit D (5 bases each). Here the CDR3 DNA reads TGTGCCTGGGAACCGGGGCAATTTTACAATGAGCAGTTCTTC. Translating gives CAWEPGQFYNEQFF.